These 17 T cell receptor beta chains share one sample of origin, sequenced in a study of beta chain features in type 1 diabetes. Points from the study as a whole: Type 1 diabetes patients had TCRB CDR3s that were shorter (moderately but significantly so) in all four CD4+ subsets.

Expressed TCRB transcripts were sequenced, since all the RNA that had been isolated was reverse transcribed. The repertoire was sequenced with immunoSEQ multiplex PCR; TCRdb's copy has only in-frame clones and lacks some. The data contain hundreds of thousands of clones, 11% to 15% of them singletons. Their recognized antigens are unknown. The sequencing sample was made of naive CD4+ T cells from blood. All receptors come from a man aged 18 to 30 with type 1 diabetes.

In its sample, this clone was seen a few times. The rearrangement uses TRBV7-2 and TRBJ1-1; D not resolved. The V and J ends lost 3 bases and 3 bases respectively, with 11 bases between them. Germline V gene data show CDR1 as SGHTA and CDR2 as FQGNSA. The CDR3 totals 14 residues. CDR3 nucleotide sequence: TGTGCCAGCAGCTTGGGCTTCGATTACACTGAAGCTTTCTTT. Translating it yields CASSLGFDYTEAFF.

The chain uses TRBV30 and TRBJ1-2, with D unresolved. The V gene's germline CDR1 is GTSNPN and CDR2 SVGIG (reference sequence). V was cut by 4 bases and J by 4 bases, with 7 bases left in between. The CDR3 contains 11 residues. CDR3: CAWKGVYGYTF. DNA of the CDR3: TGTGCCTGGAAGGGAGTCTATGGCTACACCTTC.

The rearrangement links TRBV9 to TRBJ2-3; no clear D gene. V was clipped by 2 bases and J by 2 bases, with 9 bases between them. The CDR3 is 14 amino acids. The germline V gene encodes CDR1 SGDLS and CDR2 YYNGEE. CDR3 in amino acids: CASSVSLTTDTQYF. The DNA for the CDR3 is TGTGCCAGCAGCGTGTCTCTAACCACAGATACGCAGTATTTT. Combining the CDR3 with reference TRBV9 and TRBJ2-3 gives the whole variable domain DSGVTQTPKHLITATGQRVTLRCSPRSGDLSVYWYQQSLDQGLQFLIQYYNGEERAKGNILERFSAQQFPDLHSELNLSSLELGDSALYFCASSVSLTTDTQYFGPGTRLTVL.

The chain combines TRBV29-1 with TRBJ2-6; D uncertain. V was shortened by 6 bases and J by 0 bases, with 9 bases between the two germline ends. CDR1 and CDR2 (germline): SQVTM, ANQGSEA. This CDR3 spans 14 amino acids. CDR3 sequence (DNA): TGCAGCGTCACAGACCGCTCTGGGGCCAACGTCCTGACTTTC. The encoded protein is CSVTDRSGANVLTF.

This chain links TRBV6-6 with TRBJ2-3, with 7 bases fitting TRBD1. The germline CDR1 and CDR2 sequences are MNHNY and SVGAGI (reference sequence). V lost 1 base, J lost 2 bases, and 6 bases stayed unmatched. The CDR3 is made up of 16 amino acids. The CDR3 region has the DNA TGTGCCAGCAGTTACTGGCCAGACAGGGCCACAGATACGCAGTATTTT. Translating gives CASSYWPDRATDTQYF.

This sequence joins TRBV30 and TRBJ2-1, with 10 bases aligning to TRBD1. The CDR3 loop spans 13 amino acids. CDR1 GTSNPN and CDR2 SVGIG come from the germline V gene (reference sequence). V lost 7 bases and J lost 5; bases outside the gene matches: 5. DNA of the CDR3: TGTGCCTTGCGGGGACAGGGGAACAATGAGCAGTTCTTC. The encoded protein is CALRGQGNNEQFF.

V usage is TRBV6-5 and J usage is TRBJ2-5; the D gene could be TRBD1 or TRBD2 (6 bases each). CDR1 and CDR2 from the germline V gene are MNHEY and SVGAGI. The germline V and J ends were trimmed by 2 bases and 1 base, with 11 bases remaining between them. CDR3 length: 15 amino acids. This CDR3 is CASSYQGGFQETQYF. DNA for the CDR3: TGTGCCAGCAGTTACCAAGGGGGGTTCCAAGAGACCCAGTACTTC.

This clone showed up just a few times. This sample also contains other DNA sequences that code for the same CDR3. The chain carries TRBV2 and TRBJ1-2; D might be TRBD1 (5 bases). CDR3 length: 12 residues. V lost 6 bases, J lost 4 bases, and 9 bases lay in between. Germline loops: CDR1 SNHLY, CDR2 FYNNEI. CDR3 in amino acids: CASSVGGYGYTF. The CDR3 DNA sequence: TGTGCCAGCAGCGTGGGGGGCTATGGCTACACCTTC.

A remark on this clone: Different DNA sequences within this sample yield the same CDR3. The V and J genes are TRBV2 and TRBJ2-5; D is undetermined. Germline V gene sequence: CDR1 SNHLY, CDR2 FYNNEI. V was shortened by 3 bases and J by 5 bases, with 4 bases between the two germline ends. The CDR3 extends over 11 amino acids. The CDR3 DNA reads TGTGCCAGCAGTGAGGTGGAGACCCAGTACTTC. Translation: CASSEVETQYF.

This clone was counted between two and nine times. The sample holds other DNA sequences that translate to the same CDR3. This chain links TRBV9 with TRBJ2-1; D gene unclear. V shed 1 base and J shed 4 bases, with 6 bases lying between them. The germline V gene encodes CDR1 SGDLS and CDR2 YYNGEE. There are 13 residues in the CDR3. CDR3: CASSVSGYNEQFF. DNA of the CDR3: TGTGCCAGCAGCGTATCAGGATACAATGAGCAGTTCTTC.

There are a few counts of this clone. This chain's CDR3 is CASSFGGTGVGYTF. CDR3 DNA: TGTGCCAGCAGTTTTGGGGGGACAGGGGTAGGCTACACCTTC. V gene TRBV28 combines with J gene TRBJ1-2; 10 positions agree with TRBD1. Germline V gene sequence: CDR1 MDHEN, CDR2 SYDVKM. J gave up 8 bases and V 3 bases, and 6 bases lay outside the gene matches. The CDR3 has 14 amino acids.

V gene TRBV5-1 combines with J gene TRBJ1-2, with D unresolved. Germline CDR1 reads SGHRS; CDR2 reads YFSETQ. This CDR3 has 12 residues. V gave up 0 bases and J gave up 11 bases, with 11 bases separating them. The chain's CDR3 is CASSLVAEYYTF. Here the CDR3 DNA reads TGCGCCAGCAGCTTGGTTGCGGAATATTACACCTTC.

This clone was recorded a few times. The rearrangement links TRBV5-6 to TRBJ2-5; D remains ambiguous. The CDR3 runs to 11 residues. Germline CDR1 SGHDT, CDR2 YYEEEE. Trimming left V 3 bases short and J 5 bases short, with 5 bases between. The CDR3 loop is CASSSLETQYF. In nucleotides, the CDR3 is TGTGCCAGCAGCTCGCTGGAGACCCAGTACTTC.

The CDR3 DNA reads as TGTGCCTGGAGGGCGGATACACTCACAGATACGCAGTATTTT. As protein: CAWRADTLTDTQYF. The chain carries TRBV30 and TRBJ2-3, with unresolved D. Germline V gene data show CDR1 as GTSNPN and CDR2 as SVGIG (reference sequence). Trimming left V 3 bases short and J 2 bases short, with 12 bases between. There are 14 residues in the CDR3.

V and J are TRBV5-1 and TRBJ2-3, with D tentatively TRBD1 or TRBD2 (6 bases each). V lost 3 bases, J lost 4 bases, and 15 bases lay in between. CDR1 is SGHRS, CDR2 YFSETQ, per germline. CDR3 size: 15 residues. CDR3 DNA: TGCGCCAGCAGCTCGGCTGGAGGGGGTCCAGATACGCAGTATTTT. It translates to CASSSAGGGPDTQYF.

This clone was found a few times. The chain employs TRBV18 and TRBJ1-4, with D possibly TRBD1 on 6 matching bases. This CDR3 has 14 amino acids. Trimming removed 5 bases at V and 4 bases at J, with 11 bases between. CDR1 KGHSH and CDR2 LQKENI come from the germline V gene. The CDR3 DNA reads TGTGCCAGCTCAACAGGGACCTATAATGAAAAACTGTTTTTT. Translated: CASSTGTYNEKLFF.

In its sample, this clone was seen a few times. CDR3 nucleotides: TGTGCCAGCAGCCGTTTAGAGCGGACTGAAGCTTTCTTT. Translated, it gives CASSRLERTEAFF. This chain joins TRBV7-9 and TRBJ1-1; D remains ambiguous. V gave up 5 bases and J gave up 5 bases, with 12 bases separating them. The germline gives CDR1 SEHNR, CDR2 FQNEAQ (reference sequence). The CDR3 is made up of 13 amino acids.